The entry below gives a single T cell receptor beta chain sequence along with its context. Its antigen remains unknown. This entry is derived from a study of T cells in localized non-small cell lung cancer. Study conclusions and caveats: Adjacent lung exhibited a median of 57 among the 100 most abundant tumor clones. Because sequencing included only one region (of the tumor), heterogeneity remains possible.

The method was immunoSEQ multiplex PCR; TCRdb's version includes in-frame clones alone and lacks a portion of them. The sample has just under 80,000 clones, around 81% seen once. The V segment lost 0 bases and the J segment 4 bases; nucleotides outside the gene matches: 3. Germline V gene data show CDR1 as SGHNT and CDR2 as YYREEE (reference sequence). This CDR3 contains 14 residues. Source: peripheral blood, taken before any cancer treatment. The chain is built from TRBV5-4 and TRBJ1-2, with 7 bases that match TRBD1. This TCR derives from a female donor of 60 years or more with stage I lung adenocarcinoma. CDR3 nucleotide sequence: TGTGCCAGCAGCTTGGACAGGGGCTTCTATGGCTACACCTTC. Translated: CASSLDRGFYGYTF. Complete variable domain (other parts from reference TRBV5-4 and TRBJ1-2): ETGVTQSPTHLIKTRGQQVTLRCSSQSGHNTVSWYQQALGQGPQFIFQYYREEENGRGNFPPRFSGLQFPNYSSELNVNALELDDSALYLCASSLDRGFYGYTFGSGTRLTVV.